This TCR beta chain was found in a study of early T cells in non-severe SARS-CoV-2 infection. TCRdb analysed the 5' RACE reads with MiXCR anew, one entry per CDR3 protein. This table holds about 80,000 distinct CDR3 sequences, about an eighth found once. V lost 0 bases to trimming and J lost 5 bases; unmatched junction nucleotides: 9. The CDR3 length is 17 residues. The sequencing sample was made of whole blood. This chain joins TRBV12-3 or TRBV12-4 and TRBJ2-7; 11 bases map to TRBD2. This clonotype was sampled from an adult who was a healthcare worker with PCR-confirmed SARS-CoV-2 infection or an uninfected control (not recorded which). CDR3: CASSLAPLAGALDEQYF. In DNA form, the CDR3 reads TGTGCCAGCAGTTTAGCCCCACTAGCGGGAGCTCTGGACGAGCAGTACTTC.